Presented here are 4 T cell receptor beta chains from one specimen sequenced in a study of beta chain features in type 1 diabetes. Findings of the study overall: Within each of all four CD4+ subsets, Type 1 diabetes patients had TCRB CDR3s that were moderately but significantly shorter.

These receptors lack a known antigen. Expressed TCRB transcripts got sequenced, as all isolated RNA was reverse transcribed. Generated by immunoSEQ multiplex PCR, the TCRdb table keeps only in-frame clones and is missing some. Of approximately 730,000 clones listed, over 10% were seen once; the top ten hold approximately 0.022%. The source material was naive CD4+ T cells from blood. These receptors all stem from a man aged 18 to 30 with type 1 diabetes.

In this sample, this clone turned up a few times. V usage is TRBV2 and J usage is TRBJ2-5; 8 nucleotides match TRBD2. Unmatched junction bases numbered 4, after V lost 11 bases and J lost 2 bases. The CDR3 contains 12 residues. CDR1 is SNHLY, CDR2 FYNNEI, per germline. CDR3 residues: CAAGRGQETQYF. The CDR3 DNA reads TGTGCCGCCGGGAGGGGGCAAGAGACCCAGTACTTC.

Of note for this clone: Other nucleotide sequences in the sample specify the same CDR3. The CDR3 coding sequence is TGTGCCAGCAGTTTAACGCGTAACTCCTACGAGCAGTACTTC. Translating it yields CASSLTRNSYEQYF. The chain has TRBV27 and TRBJ2-7; D gene uncertain. Trimming removed 2 bases from V and 0 bases from J, with 8 bases in between. CDR1 is MNHEY, CDR2 SMNVEV, per germline (reference sequence). This CDR3 region has 14 residues.

This chain joins TRBV4-2 and TRBJ1-6; 8 bases agree with TRBD1. CDR3 length: 16 amino acids. Per germline, CDR1 LGHNA and CDR2 YNFKEQ. V shed 0 bases and J 7 bases; nucleotides not matched to a gene: 5. The CDR3 nucleotides read TGTGCCAGCAGCCAAGAGGGGACAGGAAACAATTCACCCCTCCACTTT. The encoded protein is CASSQEGTGNNSPLHF.

This clone has only a few counts. The chain carries TRBV2 and TRBJ2-1; TRBD2 matches 13 bases. After removal of 5 bases from V and 5 bases from J, the junction contained 6 bases not matched to a gene. There are 16 residues in the CDR3. From germline, CDR1 is SNHLY and CDR2 FYNNEI. The CDR3 reads CASSTRTSGGNNEQFF. The CDR3 coding sequence is TGTGCCAGCAGTACCCGGACTAGCGGGGGTAACAATGAGCAGTTCTTC.